The 8 T cell receptor beta chains presented below share a single source sample, sequenced in a study of blood T cells in healthy people across ages. A sample-barcoded 5' primer and a J-beta primer mix were used in a second PCR of roughly 6 to 12 cycles. MiXCR was run by TCRdb on the 5' RACE reads, yielding one entry per CDR3 protein. The sample includes 650,000 to 1,000,000 distinct CDR3 sequences, roughly 40% of them seen just once. The source material was blood. The receptors here all came from a young man in good health.

This clonotype appeared many times. The V call is TRBV3-1, the J call TRBJ2-7; either TRBD1 or TRBD2 may supply D (5 bases each). The V gene lost 3 bases and the J gene lost 4 bases, with 13 bases spanning the gap. This CDR3 is 14 amino acids long. The germline V gene has CDR1 LGHDT and CDR2 YNNKEL (reference sequence). The CDR3 nucleotides read TGTGCCAGCAGCCACCCGGGACGGTTTTACGAGCAGTACTTC. Its protein product is CASSHPGRFYEQYF.

The DNA for the CDR3 is TGCAGTGCTCTGGACAGGGACAACCGACTCCTCCACTTT. Its protein is CSALDRDNRLLHF. The chain has TRBV20-1 and TRBJ1-6, with 8 bases fitting TRBD1. There are 13 residues in the CDR3. With 5 bases clipped from V and 15 bases from J, the junction kept 12 bases outside the gene matches. Germline V gene data show CDR1 as DFQATT and CDR2 as SNEGSKA (reference sequence).

V gene TRBV20-1 combines with J gene TRBJ2-1; perhaps TRBD2 as D (5 bases). Germline CDR1 DFQATT, CDR2 SNEGSKA (reference sequence). Between the trimmed V and J ends, which lost 3 bases and 2 bases, there was a span of 8 bases. CDR3 length equals 13 residues. CDR3 coding DNA: TGCAGTGCTAGTGTCGGGGCCTACAATGAGCAGTTCTTC. This codes for CSASVGAYNEQFF.

This chain joins TRBV25-1 and TRBJ1-1; 12 bases map to TRBD1. This CDR3 has 18 amino acids. V shed 7 bases and J 1 base; nucleotides not matched to a gene: 13. The germline gives CDR1 MGHDK, CDR2 SYGVNS. In DNA form, the CDR3 reads TGTGCCAGCACCCCTTCTCTCGGGACAGGGGGCTGGAACACTGAAGCTTTCTTT. Amino acid sequence: CASTPSLGTGGWNTEAFF.

This clonotype was counted between two and nine times. The chain couples TRBV20-1 to TRBJ2-7; 7 bases fit TRBD1. CDR3 length equals 14 residues. Germline V gene data show CDR1 as DFQATT and CDR2 as SNEGSKA (reference sequence). Trimming took 2 bases from V and 3 from J; bases not matched to a gene: 7. CDR3 amino acids: CSARSETGNYEQYF. The CDR3 coding sequence is TGCAGTGCTAGATCCGAGACAGGGAACTACGAGCAGTACTTC.

There are a few counts of this clonotype. The CDR3 DNA follows: TGCAGTGCTGGCTCACGACAGGGGAGTAGACAGCCCCAGCATTTT. Its protein product is CSAGSRQGSRQPQHF. The rearrangement joins TRBV20-1 to TRBJ1-5, with 8 bases fitting TRBD1. Germline V CDR1 and CDR2: DFQATT, SNEGSKA (reference sequence). The junction had 13 bases not matched to a gene; V was cut back by 5 bases and J by 7 bases. This CDR3 comprises 15 residues.

As regards this clonotype: A read error may be the cause here, since a much bigger clone is one base away. This rearrangement joins TRBV7-2 to TRBJ1-2; D perhaps matches TRBD1 (6 bases). The CDR3 contains 16 residues. Germline V gene data show CDR1 as SGHTA and CDR2 as FQGNSA. The CDR3 reads CASSPTDSQVLYGHTF. For the CDR3, the DNA is TGTGCCAGCAGCCCGACGGACAGTCAAGTCCTCTATGGCCACACCTTC.

Turning to this clonotype: This may stem from a read error, because a much larger clone lies one nucleotide away. The J gene is TRBJ2-7, the V gene TRBV27; TRBD1 is a possible D gene (5 bases). Germline CDR1 is MNHEY and CDR2 is SMNVEV (reference sequence). The CDR3 is made up of 14 amino acids. Trimming removed 6 bases at V and 0 bases at J, with 12 bases between. The CDR3 DNA reads as TGTGCCAGCAGAACAACGACAGCCTCCTACGAGCAGTACTTC. Translating it yields CASRTTTASYEQYF.